Listed here are 9 T cell receptor beta chains from one sample, sequenced in a study of T cell responses to AZD1222 COVID-19 vaccine. TCRdb keeps only in-frame clones here, not all; method: immunoSEQ multiplex PCR. This sample has approximately 84,000 clones, with 70% to 90% found just once. Sequences were derived from peripheral blood, sampled 28 days after the second AZD1222 dose. The receptors shown here come from an adult who received the AZD1222 COVID-19 vaccine.

This clone showed up just a few times. This rearrangement joins TRBV11-3 to TRBJ2-2; D possibly corresponds to TRBD1 (6 bases). There are 17 residues in the CDR3. Germline CDR1 SGHNT, CDR2 YENEEA. Trimming shortened V by 4 bases and J by 1 base, and 16 bases separated the two germline ends. The CDR3 nucleotides read TGTGCCAGCAGCTCCCACACAGGGTTTGGGAACACCGGGGAGCTGTTTTTT. As protein: CASSSHTGFGNTGELFF.

This clone was observed a few times. This chain uses TRBV5-1 with TRBJ2-2; D might be TRBD1 (6 bases). CDR3 size: 16 residues. Germline assignment: CDR1 SGHRS and CDR2 YFSETQ. Trimming pared 3 bases from V and 4 bases from J, leaving 16 bases between. The CDR3 DNA is TGCGCCAGCAGCTCGGGCCCTCAGGGGACCACCGGGGAGCTGTTTTTT. It codes for CASSSGPQGTTGELFF.

The CDR3: CASSVAGLEGETQYF. The CDR3 DNA reads as TGTGCCAGCAGCGTAGCTGGGTTGGAGGGAGAGACCCAGTACTTC. V is TRBV9 and J is TRBJ2-5, with D possibly being TRBD2 (6 bases). Germline CDR1 reads SGDLS; CDR2 reads YYNGEE. Trimming removed 0 bases from V and 4 bases from J, with 13 bases in between. The CDR3 loop spans 15 amino acids.

The chain is built from TRBV6-1 and TRBJ1-5, with D tentatively TRBD1 (6 bases). The CDR3 spans 14 residues. Germline V CDR1 and CDR2: MNHNS, SASEGT. Trimming shortened V by 1 base and J by 4 bases, and 8 bases separated the two germline ends. CDR3 in DNA: TGTGCCAGCAGTGAAGGGAGGGGGAATCAGCCCCAGCATTTT. Amino acid sequence: CASSEGRGNQPQHF.

The chain links TRBV3-1 (or the pseudogene TRBV3-2) to TRBJ2-5; no definite D call. The CDR3 runs to 17 residues. V shed 1 base and J shed 4 bases, with 19 bases lying between them. Germline CDR1 and CDR2: LGHDT and YNNKEL (reference sequence). As DNA, the CDR3 is TGTGCCAGCAGCCAAGTAATCGGTGGACCTCCAAGAGAGACCCAGTACTTC. Translating gives CASSQVIGGPPRETQYF.

This chain connects TRBV14 to TRBJ1-3; TRBD1 is a possible D gene (5 bases). The CDR3 totals 16 residues. V lost 1 base to trimming and J lost 4 bases, with 14 bases between them. CDR1 and CDR2 from the germline V gene are SGHDN and FVKESK. The CDR3 DNA sequence: TGTGCCAGCAGCCAAGTCATTGGGGGATTCGGAAACACCATATATTTT. It yields the protein CASSQVIGGFGNTIYF.

V gene TRBV2 combines with J gene TRBJ1-2, with TRBD1 identical over 7 bases. V was pared by 2 bases and J by 4 bases, with 10 bases of the junction left unmatched. Germline-derived CDR1 and CDR2 are SNHLY and FYNNEI. The CDR3 totals 16 residues. CDR3 DNA: TGTGCCAGCAGTGAAACGGACAGGCTACCTTCCTATGGCTACACCTTC. Protein sequence: CASSETDRLPSYGYTF. The full variable domain, its missing parts supplied by reference TRBV2 and TRBJ1-2, is EPEVTQTPSHQVTQMGQEVILRCVPISNHLYFYWYRQILGQKVEFLVSFYNNEISEKSEIFDDQFSVERPDGSNFTLKIRSTKLEDSAMYFCASSETDRLPSYGYTFGSGTRLTVV.

V and J are TRBV29-1 and TRBJ2-7; D ambiguous. The germline CDR1 and CDR2 sequences are SQVTM and ANQGSEA. The length of the CDR3 is 12 residues. V dropped 4 bases and J dropped 7 bases, with 14 bases sitting between them. The CDR3 is CSVGNTRSEQYF. The CDR3 coding sequence is TGCAGCGTTGGTAACACCCGCTCAGAGCAGTACTTC.

The rearrangement joins TRBV5-4 to TRBJ2-1; D remains unclear. V was clipped by 2 bases and J by 0 bases, with 12 bases between them. Germline V gives CDR1 SGHNT, CDR2 YYREEE (reference sequence). CDR3 length: 16 amino acids. The CDR3 spells CASSFRPLSSYNEQFF. In nucleotides, the CDR3 is TGTGCCAGCAGCTTTAGGCCTTTGAGCTCCTACAATGAGCAGTTCTTC.